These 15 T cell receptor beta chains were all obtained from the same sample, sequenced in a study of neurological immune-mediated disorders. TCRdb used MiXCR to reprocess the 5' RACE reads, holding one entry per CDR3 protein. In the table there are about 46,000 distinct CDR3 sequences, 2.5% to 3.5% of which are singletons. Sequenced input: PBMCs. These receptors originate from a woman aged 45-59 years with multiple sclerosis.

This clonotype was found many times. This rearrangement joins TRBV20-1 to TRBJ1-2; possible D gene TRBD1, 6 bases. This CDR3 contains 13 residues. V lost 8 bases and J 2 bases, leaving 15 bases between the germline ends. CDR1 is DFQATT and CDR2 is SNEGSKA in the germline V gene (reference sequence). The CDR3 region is CSCFRQVNYGYTF. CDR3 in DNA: TGCAGTTGCTTTCGACAGGTCAACTATGGCTACACCTTC.

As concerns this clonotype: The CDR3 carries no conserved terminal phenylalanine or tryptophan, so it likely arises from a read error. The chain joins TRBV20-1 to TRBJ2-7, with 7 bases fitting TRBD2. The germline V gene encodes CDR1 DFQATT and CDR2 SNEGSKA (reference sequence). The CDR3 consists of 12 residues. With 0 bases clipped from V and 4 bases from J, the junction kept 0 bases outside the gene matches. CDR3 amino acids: CSAREREYEQYN. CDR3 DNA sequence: TGCAGTGCTAGAGAGCGGGAGTACGAGCAGTACAAC.

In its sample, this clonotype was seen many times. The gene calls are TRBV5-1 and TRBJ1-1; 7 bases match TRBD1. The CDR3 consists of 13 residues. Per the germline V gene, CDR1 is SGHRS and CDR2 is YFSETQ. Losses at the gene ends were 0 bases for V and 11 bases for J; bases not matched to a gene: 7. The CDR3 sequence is CASSLGQGDGAFF. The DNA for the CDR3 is TGCGCCAGCAGCTTGGGACAGGGAGATGGGGCTTTCTTT.

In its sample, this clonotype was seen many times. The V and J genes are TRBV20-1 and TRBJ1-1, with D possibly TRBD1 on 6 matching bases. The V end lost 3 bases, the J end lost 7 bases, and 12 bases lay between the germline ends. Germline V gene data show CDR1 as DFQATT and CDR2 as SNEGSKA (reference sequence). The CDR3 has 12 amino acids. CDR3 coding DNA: TGCAGTGCTAGGGGCAGGGGACTTGAAGCTTTCTTT. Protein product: CSARGRGLEAFF.

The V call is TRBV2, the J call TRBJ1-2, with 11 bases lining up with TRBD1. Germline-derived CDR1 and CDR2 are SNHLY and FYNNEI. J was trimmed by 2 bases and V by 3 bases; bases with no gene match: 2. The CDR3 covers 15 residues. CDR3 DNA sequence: TGTGCCAGCAGTGAGGACAGGGGGCGCAACTATGGCTACACCTTC. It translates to CASSEDRGRNYGYTF.

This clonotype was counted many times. The CDR3 loop reads CASSGITSEQYF. Written as DNA, the CDR3 is TGTGCCAGCAGCGGGATAACTTCCGAGCAGTACTTC. The V gene is TRBV9, the J gene TRBJ2-7; D ambiguous. The V and J ends lost 3 bases and 6 bases respectively, with 10 bases between them. Germline V lookup: CDR1 SGDLS, CDR2 YYNGEE. The CDR3 spans 12 residues.

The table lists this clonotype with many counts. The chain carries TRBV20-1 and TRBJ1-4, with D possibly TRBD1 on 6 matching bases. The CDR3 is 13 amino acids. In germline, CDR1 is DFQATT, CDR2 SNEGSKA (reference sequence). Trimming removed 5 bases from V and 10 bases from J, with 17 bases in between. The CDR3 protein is CSAQDSPGSKLFF. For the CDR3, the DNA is TGCAGTGCTCAGGACAGTCCTGGGTCAAAACTGTTTTTT.

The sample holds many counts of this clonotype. The CDR3 coding sequence is TGTGCCAGCAGCTCCCCTCGGGGCAACTATGGCTACACCTTC. Its translation is CASSSPRGNYGYTF. V and J are TRBV7-9 and TRBJ1-2; D might be TRBD1 (5 bases). This CDR3 is 14 amino acids long. Germline CDR1 reads SEHNR; CDR2 reads FQNEAQ (reference sequence). With 4 bases removed from V and 2 bases from J, the gap between germline ends came to 11 bases.

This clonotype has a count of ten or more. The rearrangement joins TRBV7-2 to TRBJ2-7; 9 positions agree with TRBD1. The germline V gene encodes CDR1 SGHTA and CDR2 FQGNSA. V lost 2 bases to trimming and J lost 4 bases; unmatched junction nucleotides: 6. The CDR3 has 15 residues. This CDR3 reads CASSLMGQGLYEQYF. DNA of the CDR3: TGTGCCAGCAGCTTAATGGGACAGGGCTTATACGAGCAGTACTTC. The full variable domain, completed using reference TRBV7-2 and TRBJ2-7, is GAGVSQSPSNKVTEKGKDVELRCDPISGHTALYWYRQSLGQGLEFLIYFQGNSAPDKSGLPSDRFSAERTGGSVSTLTIQRTQQEDSAVYLCASSLMGQGLYEQYFGPGTRLTVT.

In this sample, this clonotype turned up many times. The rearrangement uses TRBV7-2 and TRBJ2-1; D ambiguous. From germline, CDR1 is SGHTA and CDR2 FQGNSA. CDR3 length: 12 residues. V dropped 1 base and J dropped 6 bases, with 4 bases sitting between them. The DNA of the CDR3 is TGTGCCAGCAGCTTAGAGGGCAATGAGCAGTTCTTC. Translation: CASSLEGNEQFF.

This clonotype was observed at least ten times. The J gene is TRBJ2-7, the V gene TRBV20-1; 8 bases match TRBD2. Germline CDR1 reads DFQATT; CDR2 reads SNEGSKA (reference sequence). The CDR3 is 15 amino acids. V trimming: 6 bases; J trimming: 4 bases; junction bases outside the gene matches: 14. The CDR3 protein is CSASHPREVTYEQYF. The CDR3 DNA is TGCAGTGCGTCCCACCCGCGGGAGGTCACGTACGAGCAGTACTTC.

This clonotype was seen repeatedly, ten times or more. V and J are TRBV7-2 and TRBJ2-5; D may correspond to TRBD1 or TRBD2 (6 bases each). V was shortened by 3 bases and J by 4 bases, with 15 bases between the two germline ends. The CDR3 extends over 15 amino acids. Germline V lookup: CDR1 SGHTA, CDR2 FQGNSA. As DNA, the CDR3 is TGTGCCAGCAGCTTCTCAGCAGGAGGGGGAGAGACCCAGTACTTC. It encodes CASSFSAGGGETQYF.

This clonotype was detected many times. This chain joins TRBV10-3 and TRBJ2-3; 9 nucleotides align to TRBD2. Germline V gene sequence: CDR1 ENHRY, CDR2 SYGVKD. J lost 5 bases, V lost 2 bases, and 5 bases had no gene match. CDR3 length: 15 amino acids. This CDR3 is CAISERLAGKDTQYF. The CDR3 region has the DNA TGTGCCATCAGTGAGCGGCTAGCGGGAAAAGATACGCAGTATTTT.

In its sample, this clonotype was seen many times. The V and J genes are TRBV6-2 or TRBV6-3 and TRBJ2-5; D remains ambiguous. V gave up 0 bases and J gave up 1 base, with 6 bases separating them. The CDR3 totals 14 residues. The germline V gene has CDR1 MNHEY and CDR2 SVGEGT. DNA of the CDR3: TGTGCCAGCAGTTACTCGACTCTCCAAGAGACCCAGTACTTC. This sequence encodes CASSYSTLQETQYF.

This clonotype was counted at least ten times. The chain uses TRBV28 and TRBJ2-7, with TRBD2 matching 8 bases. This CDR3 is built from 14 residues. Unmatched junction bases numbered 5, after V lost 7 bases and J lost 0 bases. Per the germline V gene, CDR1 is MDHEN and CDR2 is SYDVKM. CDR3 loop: CASISSGPSYEQYF. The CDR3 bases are TGTGCCAGCATTTCTAGCGGGCCCTCCTACGAGCAGTACTTC.